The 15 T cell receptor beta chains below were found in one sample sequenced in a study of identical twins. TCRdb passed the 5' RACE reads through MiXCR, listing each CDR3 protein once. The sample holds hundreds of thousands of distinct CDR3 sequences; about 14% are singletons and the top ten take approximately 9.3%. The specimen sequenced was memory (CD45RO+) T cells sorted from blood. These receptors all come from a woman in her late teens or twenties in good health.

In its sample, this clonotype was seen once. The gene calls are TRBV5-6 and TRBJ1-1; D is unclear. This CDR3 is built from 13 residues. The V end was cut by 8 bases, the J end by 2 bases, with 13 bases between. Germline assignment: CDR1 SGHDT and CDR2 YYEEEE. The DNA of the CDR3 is TGTGCCAGGGGCCCCGGCGACAACACTGAAGCTTTCTTT. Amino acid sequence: CARGPGDNTEAFF. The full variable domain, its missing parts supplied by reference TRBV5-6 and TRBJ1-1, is DAGVTQSPTHLIKTRGQQVTLRCSPKSGHDTVSWYQQALGQGPQFIFQYYEEEERQRGNFPDRFSGHQFPNYSSELNVNALLLGDSALYLCARGPGDNTEAFFGQGTRLTVV.

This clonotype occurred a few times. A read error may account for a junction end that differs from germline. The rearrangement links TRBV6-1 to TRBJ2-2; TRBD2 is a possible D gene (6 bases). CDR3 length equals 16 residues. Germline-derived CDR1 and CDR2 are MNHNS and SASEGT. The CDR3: CASREDGRRRTGELFF. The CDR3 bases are TGTGCCAGCAGAGAAGACGGGAGAAGGAGAACCGGGGAGCTGTTTTTT.

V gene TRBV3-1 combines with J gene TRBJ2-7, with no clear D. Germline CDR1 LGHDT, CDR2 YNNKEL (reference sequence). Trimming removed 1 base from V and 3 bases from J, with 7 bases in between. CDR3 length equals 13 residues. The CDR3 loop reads CASSQVGNYEQYF. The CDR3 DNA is TGTGCCAGCAGCCAAGTTGGCAACTACGAGCAGTACTTC.

The CDR3 DNA reads TGTGCCAGCAGCGATAGCACCGGGACTAGCGGGGAGACCCAGTACTTC. Translated: CASSDSTGTSGETQYF. This sequence joins TRBV21-1 and TRBJ2-5; the table assigns TRBD2, which was not confirmed against the DNA. TRBV21-1 is recorded as a pseudogene. CDR3 size: 16 residues.

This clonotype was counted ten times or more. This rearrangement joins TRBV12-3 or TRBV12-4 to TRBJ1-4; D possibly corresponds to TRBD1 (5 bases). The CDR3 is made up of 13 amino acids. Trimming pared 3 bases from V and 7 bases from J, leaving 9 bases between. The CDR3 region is CASSFGQAEKLFF. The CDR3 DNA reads TGTGCCAGCAGTTTCGGACAAGCTGAAAAACTGTTTTTT.

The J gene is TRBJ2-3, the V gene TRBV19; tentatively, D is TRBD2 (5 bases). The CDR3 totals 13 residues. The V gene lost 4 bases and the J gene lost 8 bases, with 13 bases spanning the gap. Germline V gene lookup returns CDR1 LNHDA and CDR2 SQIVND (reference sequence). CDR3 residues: CASSTQLVRTQYF. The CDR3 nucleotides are TGTGCCAGTAGTACCCAACTAGTCCGTACGCAGTATTTT.

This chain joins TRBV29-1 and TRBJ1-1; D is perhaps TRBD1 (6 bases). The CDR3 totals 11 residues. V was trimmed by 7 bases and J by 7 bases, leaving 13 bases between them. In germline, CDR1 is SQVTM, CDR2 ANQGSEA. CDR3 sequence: CSARQVLEAFF. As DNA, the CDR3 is TGCAGCGCTAGACAGGTGCTTGAAGCTTTCTTT.

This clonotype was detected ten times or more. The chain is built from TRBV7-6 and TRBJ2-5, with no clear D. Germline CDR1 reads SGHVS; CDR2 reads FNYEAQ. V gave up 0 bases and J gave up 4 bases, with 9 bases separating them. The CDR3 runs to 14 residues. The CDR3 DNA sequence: TGTGCCAGCAGCTTAGCGGACGGGCGAGAGACCCAGTACTTC. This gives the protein CASSLADGRETQYF.

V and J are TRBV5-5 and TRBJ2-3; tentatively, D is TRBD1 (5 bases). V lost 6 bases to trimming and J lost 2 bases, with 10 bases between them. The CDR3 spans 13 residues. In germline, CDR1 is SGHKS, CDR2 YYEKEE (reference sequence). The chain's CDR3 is CASKGDNTDTQYF. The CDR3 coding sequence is TGTGCCAGCAAAGGGGATAACACAGATACGCAGTATTTT.

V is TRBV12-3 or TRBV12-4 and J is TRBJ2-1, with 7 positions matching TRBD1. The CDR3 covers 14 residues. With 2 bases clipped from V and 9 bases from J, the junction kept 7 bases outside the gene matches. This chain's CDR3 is CASSLKGGMVEQFF. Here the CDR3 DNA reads TGTGCCAGCAGTTTAAAAGGGGGCATGGTTGAGCAGTTCTTC.

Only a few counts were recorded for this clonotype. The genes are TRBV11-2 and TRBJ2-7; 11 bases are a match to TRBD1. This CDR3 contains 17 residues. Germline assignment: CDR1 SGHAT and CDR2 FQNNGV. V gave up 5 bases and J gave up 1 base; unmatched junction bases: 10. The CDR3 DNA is TGTGCCAGCAGCCCCAGTAAGAGGGACAGGGGGTCCTACGAGCAGTACTTC. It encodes CASSPSKRDRGSYEQYF.

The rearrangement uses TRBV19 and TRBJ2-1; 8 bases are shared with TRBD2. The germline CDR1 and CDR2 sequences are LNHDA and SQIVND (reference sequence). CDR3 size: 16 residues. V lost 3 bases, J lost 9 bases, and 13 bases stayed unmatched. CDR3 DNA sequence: TGTGCCAGTAGTATTTCCAACGGGGGGGCCGTTAGTGAGCAGTTCTTC. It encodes CASSISNGGAVSEQFF. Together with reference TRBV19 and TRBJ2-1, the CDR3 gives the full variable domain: DGGITQSPKYLFRKEGQNVTLSCEQNLNHDAMYWYRQDPGQGLRLIYYSQIVNDFQKGDIAEGYSVSREKKESFPLTVTSAQKNPTAFYLCASSISNGGAVSEQFFGPGTRLTVL.

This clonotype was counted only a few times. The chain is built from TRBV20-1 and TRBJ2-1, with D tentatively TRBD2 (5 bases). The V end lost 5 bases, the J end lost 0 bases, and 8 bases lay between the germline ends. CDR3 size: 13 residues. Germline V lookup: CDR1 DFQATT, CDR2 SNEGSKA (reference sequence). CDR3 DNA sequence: TGCAGTGCTGACGAGGGCTCCTACAATGAGCAGTTCTTC. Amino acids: CSADEGSYNEQFF.

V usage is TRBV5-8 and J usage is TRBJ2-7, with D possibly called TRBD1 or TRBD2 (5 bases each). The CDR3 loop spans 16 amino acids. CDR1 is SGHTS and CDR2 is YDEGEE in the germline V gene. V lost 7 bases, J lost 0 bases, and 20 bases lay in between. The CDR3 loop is CASGPGLIGTSYEQYF. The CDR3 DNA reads TGTGCCAGCGGCCCCGGGCTCATCGGGACCTCCTACGAGCAGTACTTC.

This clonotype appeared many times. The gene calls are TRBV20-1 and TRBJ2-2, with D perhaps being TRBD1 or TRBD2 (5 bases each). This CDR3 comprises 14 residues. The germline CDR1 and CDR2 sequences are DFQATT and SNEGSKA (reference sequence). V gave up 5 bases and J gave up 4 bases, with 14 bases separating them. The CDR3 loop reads CSAARSGSTGELFF. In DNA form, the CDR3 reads TGCAGTGCTGCCCGGTCAGGGAGCACCGGGGAGCTGTTTTTT.